The 30 T cell receptor beta chains below come from one sample, sequenced in a study of cytotoxic CD8 clonotypes in ibrutinib-treated CLL. Produced via immunoSEQ multiplex PCR; TCRdb's table is partial and in-frame only. The table records under 200,000 clones, approximately 80% of them present only once. The specimen was PBMCs, collected after 24 months of ibrutinib treatment. The receptors derive from a human donor with chronic lymphocytic leukemia.

V is TRBV4-1 and J is TRBJ1-1; D gene unclear. V shed 6 bases and J shed 0 bases, with 8 bases lying between them. Germline assignment: CDR1 MGHRA and CDR2 YSYEKL. This CDR3 contains 13 residues. This CDR3 is CASRSPLNTEAFF. CDR3 nucleotides: TGCGCCAGCAGATCCCCCCTGAACACTGAAGCTTTCTTT.

The rearrangement links TRBV7-2 to TRBJ2-7, with D perhaps matching TRBD1 (6 bases). In germline, CDR1 is SGHTA, CDR2 FQGNSA. The V end lost 1 base, the J end lost 5 bases, and 12 bases lay between the germline ends. The CDR3 sequence is 14 residues long. CDR3 sequence (DNA): TGTGCCAGCAGCTTAGTACAGGGTGGCAACGAGCAGTACTTC. The encoded protein is CASSLVQGGNEQYF. Combining the CDR3 with reference TRBV7-2 and TRBJ2-7 gives the whole variable domain GAGVSQSPSNKVTEKGKDVELRCDPISGHTALYWYRQSLGQGLEFLIYFQGNSAPDKSGLPSDRFSAERTGGSVSTLTIQRTQQEDSAVYLCASSLVQGGNEQYFGPGTRLTVT.

This clone was counted a single time. The V gene is TRBV2, the J gene TRBJ2-3; TRBD2 might be the D (6 bases). Germline CDR1 reads SNHLY; CDR2 reads FYNNEI. This CDR3 has 13 amino acids. Trimming stripped 6 bases from V and 10 bases from J, with 17 bases between. For the CDR3, the DNA is TGTGCCAGCAGCCCGGGACTCCTCAGATCGCAGTATTTT. Translating gives CASSPGLLRSQYF. Using reference TRBV2 and TRBJ2-3 for the parts outside the CDR3, the full variable domain is EPEVTQTPSHQVTQMGQEVILRCVPISNHLYFYWYRQILGQKVEFLVSFYNNEISEKSEIFDDQFSVERPDGSNFTLKIRSTKLEDSAMYFCASSPGLLRSQYFGPGTRLTVL.

In DNA, the CDR3 is TGTGCCAGCAGCTCCAACAGGGTGCAAGAGACCCAGTACTTC. As protein: CASSSNRVQETQYF. This rearrangement joins TRBV7-9 to TRBJ2-5, with D perhaps TRBD1 (6 bases). The CDR3 contains 14 residues. CDR1 and CDR2 from the germline V gene are SEHNR and FQNEAQ (reference sequence). Trimming removed 4 bases from V and 2 bases from J, with 11 bases in between.

J is TRBJ2-7 and V is TRBV6-6; TRBD1 matches at 9 bases. J lost 5 bases, V lost 5 bases, and 4 bases had no gene match. The CDR3 consists of 13 residues. Germline V lookup: CDR1 MNHNY, CDR2 SVGAGI (reference sequence). The CDR3 region is CASSPGQGHEQYF. The CDR3, as DNA: TGTGCCAGCAGTCCGGGACAGGGCCACGAGCAGTACTTC.

This sequence joins TRBV7-6 and TRBJ2-1, with TRBD2 matching over 9 bases. Germline trimming cut 9 bases from V and 2 bases from J; bases unmatched to any gene: 5. This CDR3 spans 14 amino acids. From germline, CDR1 is SGHVS and CDR2 FNYEAQ. CDR3 DNA: TGTGCCAGTAGCGGGAGTCCCCCCTACAATGAGCAGTTCTTC. Protein product: CASSGSPPYNEQFF.

The chain employs TRBV7-9 and TRBJ2-5; 11 bases line up with TRBD2. Germline V lookup: CDR1 SEHNR, CDR2 FQNEAQ (reference sequence). The trim removed 5 bases at V and 5 bases at J, leaving 10 bases unmatched. This CDR3 has 16 amino acids. CDR3 sequence reads: CASSPTGTSGGETQYF. The CDR3 region has the DNA TGTGCCAGCAGCCCCACCGGGACTAGCGGTGGGGAGACCCAGTACTTC.

In its sample, this clone was seen a few times. The chain has TRBV4-2 and TRBJ2-3, with TRBD2 identical over 10 bases. V dropped 2 bases and J dropped 5; count of bases not matched to a gene: 16. Germline lookup yields CDR1 LGHNA and CDR2 YNFKEQ. The CDR3 is 19 amino acids. The DNA for the CDR3 is TGTGCCAGCAGCCAAATGTTTGGCAGCGGGGGGGACACAAGAGATACGCAGTATTTT. Encoded protein: CASSQMFGSGGDTRDTQYF.

The chain links TRBV2 to TRBJ2-1, with 11 bases fitting TRBD2. Per the germline V gene, CDR1 is SNHLY and CDR2 is FYNNEI. This CDR3 region has 15 residues. Trimming at V came to 7 bases and at J to 8 bases, leaving 10 bases not matched to a gene. The CDR3 nucleotides read TGTGCCAGCAAAATTACTAGCGGGGGCGGGTATGAGCAGTTCTTC. It translates to CASKITSGGGYEQFF.

This clone was counted a single time. The chain couples TRBV28 to TRBJ1-2; no clear D gene. The V and J ends lost 8 bases and 7 bases respectively, with 14 bases between them. The CDR3 totals 12 residues. Germline CDR1 MDHEN, CDR2 SYDVKM. The CDR3: CASDKGVAGYTF. The CDR3 DNA reads as TGTGCCAGCGATAAGGGAGTGGCTGGCTACACCTTC.

The chain joins TRBV28 to TRBJ2-5; 8 bases are a match to TRBD1. CDR3 length equals 14 residues. The V segment lost 6 bases and the J segment 5 bases; nucleotides outside the gene matches: 8. The V gene's germline CDR1 is MDHEN and CDR2 SYDVKM. The CDR3 DNA sequence: TGTGCCAGCAGCATGACAGGGGTAGGGGAGACCCAGTACTTC. Protein: CASSMTGVGETQYF.

The sample holds a few counts of this clone. This rearrangement joins TRBV7-2 to TRBJ2-7; D gene ambiguous. Germline V gene lookup returns CDR1 SGHTA and CDR2 FQGNSA. The CDR3 runs 17 residues. Trimming removed 3 bases at V and 3 bases at J, with 21 bases between. CDR3 sequence: CASSFHGLAFENYEQYF. CDR3 in DNA: TGTGCCAGCAGCTTCCACGGTCTCGCATTTGAAAACTACGAGCAGTACTTC.

The CDR3 nucleotides read TGTGCCAGCAGCTTAGGAGGGGACACTGAAGCTTTCTTT. Translating gives CASSLGGDTEAFF. This chain links TRBV7-7 with TRBJ1-1, with D possibly matching TRBD1 (5 bases). Germline-derived CDR1 and CDR2 are SSHAT and FNYEAQ (reference sequence). This CDR3 has 13 amino acids. Trimming shortened V by 1 base and J by 3 bases, and 6 bases separated the two germline ends.

This clone was seen a single time. This chain connects TRBV5-1 to TRBJ1-4, with TRBD1 as a possible D gene (5 bases). Trimming left V 4 bases short and J 4 bases short, with 20 bases between. Germline assignment: CDR1 SGHRS and CDR2 YFSETQ. The CDR3 sequence is 17 residues long. The CDR3 DNA reads as TGCGCCAGCAGCCCCCGGCCAGTCGGGGCTATTAATGAAAAACTGTTTTTT. Protein: CASSPRPVGAINEKLFF.

This clone was seen just once. The chain uses TRBV6-4 and TRBJ1-1; weak D call: TRBD1 (5 bases). The CDR3 spans 16 residues. CDR1 is MRHNA, CDR2 SNTAGT, per germline. Trimming stripped 5 bases from V and 1 base from J, with 17 bases between. DNA for the CDR3: TGTGCCAGCAGTCCCGTTTCCGACAGCCAGAACACTGAAGCTTTCTTT. Encoded protein: CASSPVSDSQNTEAFF.

The chain is built from TRBV27 and TRBJ2-3, with 7 bases fitting TRBD2. CDR3 length: 16 amino acids. Germline trimming cut 6 bases from V and 1 base from J; bases unmatched to any gene: 10. Germline CDR1 MNHEY, CDR2 SMNVEV (reference sequence). The CDR3 loop reads CASRFSRGRGTDTQYF. The DNA of the CDR3 is TGTGCCAGCAGATTTTCACGCGGGAGAGGCACAGATACGCAGTATTTT.

This clone was counted once. V is TRBV6-6 and J is TRBJ2-7, with 8 bases matching TRBD2. Germline V lookup: CDR1 MNHNY, CDR2 SVGAGI (reference sequence). The CDR3 length is 15 residues. Losses at the gene ends were 2 bases for V and 6 bases for J; bases not matched to a gene: 9. The CDR3 coding sequence is TGTGCCAGCAGTTACAGTGGCGGGAGGATCGGCGAGCAGTACTTC. This sequence encodes CASSYSGGRIGEQYF.

Here the CDR3 DNA reads TGTGCCAGCAGACCAACGGACAGGGTGGAGACCCAGTACTTC. It is translated as CASRPTDRVETQYF. The rearrangement links TRBV27 to TRBJ2-5; 8 bases agree with TRBD1. The CDR3 extends over 14 amino acids. The germline gives CDR1 MNHEY, CDR2 SMNVEV (reference sequence). The trim removed 6 bases at V and 5 bases at J, leaving 8 bases unmatched.

CDR3 protein: CASSYVGATNEKLFF. The CDR3 nucleotides are TGTGCCAGCAGTTACGTCGGGGCAACTAATGAAAAACTGTTTTTT. The V and J genes are TRBV6-5 and TRBJ1-4, with D unclear. From germline, CDR1 is MNHEY and CDR2 SVGAGI. V shed 2 bases and J shed 0 bases, with 7 bases lying between them. The CDR3 length is 15 residues.

The V call is TRBV4-1, the J call TRBJ2-5, with 15 bases lining up with TRBD2. Germline CDR1 reads MGHRA; CDR2 reads YSYEKL. J was trimmed by 6 bases and V by 0 bases; bases with no gene match: 5. CDR3 length: 17 amino acids. This chain's CDR3 is CASSQDWTSGGAKTQYF. In DNA, the CDR3 is TGCGCCAGCAGCCAAGATTGGACTAGCGGGGGGGCTAAGACCCAGTACTTC.

The rearrangement joins TRBV2 to TRBJ2-1; D is undetermined. CDR3 length: 12 amino acids. CDR1 SNHLY and CDR2 FYNNEI come from the germline V gene. The V and J ends lost 5 bases and 12 bases respectively, with 14 bases between them. The chain's CDR3 is CASSLRESAQFF. CDR3 nucleotides: TGTGCCAGCAGTCTCCGAGAATCAGCGCAGTTCTTC.

V and J are TRBV19 and TRBJ1-2; tentatively, D is TRBD1 (5 bases). Trimming removed 4 bases from V and 0 bases from J, with 9 bases in between. The V gene's germline CDR1 is LNHDA and CDR2 SQIVND (reference sequence). CDR3 length: 14 amino acids. The CDR3 region has the DNA TGTGCCAGTAGTAAATCGACAGCTAACTATGGCTACACCTTC. It translates to CASSKSTANYGYTF.

The V gene is TRBV6-1, the J gene TRBJ1-2, with D hard to call. Looked up from germline, CDR1 is MNHNS and CDR2 is SASEGT. Trimming left V 8 bases short and J 0 bases short, with 13 bases between. The CDR3 consists of 14 residues. Here the CDR3 DNA reads TGTGCCAGCGGGCGGCGGCTGGCTAACTATGGCTACACCTTC. This codes for CASGRRLANYGYTF.

This chain links TRBV6-6 with TRBJ1-2, with TRBD1 as a possible D gene (5 bases). The CDR3 runs to 12 residues. Deletions cut 6 bases from V and 6 bases from J, with 11 bases between. Germline CDR1 reads MNHNY; CDR2 reads SVGAGI (reference sequence). Here the CDR3 reads CASSSSGHGYTF. As DNA, the CDR3 is TGTGCCAGCAGCTCTTCAGGGCATGGCTACACCTTC.

This clone was seen a single time. The chain employs TRBV7-2 and TRBJ2-4, with 8 bases fitting TRBD2. The V gene's germline CDR1 is SGHTA and CDR2 FQGNSA. This CDR3 is built from 14 residues. Trimming took 5 bases from V and 9 from J; bases not matched to a gene: 9. This chain's CDR3 is CASSPERGMGIQYF. CDR3 DNA: TGTGCCAGCAGCCCCGAGCGGGGGATGGGCATTCAGTACTTC.

This clone showed up just once. This sequence joins TRBV5-6 and TRBJ2-1, with D maybe TRBD1 (6 bases). This CDR3 spans 12 amino acids. Looked up from germline, CDR1 is SGHDT and CDR2 is YYEEEE. V shed 1 base and J shed 12 bases, with 11 bases lying between them. This CDR3 reads CASSLWGLGQFF. DNA for the CDR3: TGTGCCAGCAGCTTGTGGGGGCTCGGGCAGTTCTTC.

J is TRBJ2-1 and V is TRBV9; D is perhaps TRBD2 (5 bases). Trimming took 4 bases from V and 6 from J, leaving 20 bases between them. Germline lookup yields CDR1 SGDLS and CDR2 YYNGEE. The CDR3 is 16 amino acids. CDR3 sequence (DNA): TGTGCCAGCAGCTTACATTCTACCGGGATCTCCAATGAGCAGTTCTTC. Protein: CASSLHSTGISNEQFF.

The chain combines TRBV19 with TRBJ1-5, with TRBD1 matching over 7 bases. The CDR3 loop spans 16 amino acids. The ends lost 1 base at V and 8 bases at J; junction bases unmatched: 11. CDR1 and CDR2 (germline): LNHDA, SQIVND (reference sequence). The CDR3 sequence: CASSIGDRVLTKPQHF. The CDR3 coding sequence is TGTGCCAGTAGTATAGGCGACAGGGTACTAACGAAGCCCCAGCATTTT.

The chain combines TRBV5-1 with TRBJ1-2; TRBD1 might be the D (5 bases). Deletions cut 3 bases from V and 4 bases from J, with 10 bases between. CDR3 length equals 13 residues. Germline CDR1 is SGHRS and CDR2 is YFSETQ. The CDR3 nucleotides are TGCGCCAGCAGCTGGGACTCCTCCTATGGCTACACCTTC. Translating gives CASSWDSSYGYTF. Full variable domain (missing parts from reference TRBV5-1 and TRBJ1-2): KAGVTQTPRYLIKTRGQQVTLSCSPISGHRSVSWYQQTPGQGLQFLFEYFSETQRNKGNFPGRFSGRQFSNSRSEMNVSTLELGDSALYLCASSWDSSYGYTFGSGTRLTVV.

The chain has TRBV2 and TRBJ2-7; 10 bases are shared with TRBD1. CDR3 length equals 14 residues. V lost 6 bases and J lost 7; bases outside the gene matches: 9. Germline assignment: CDR1 SNHLY and CDR2 FYNNEI. The CDR3: CASSPGQGLEEQYF. CDR3 bases: TGTGCCAGCAGCCCGGGACAGGGGCTAGAAGAGCAGTACTTC. Using reference TRBV2 and TRBJ2-7 for the parts outside the CDR3, the full variable domain is EPEVTQTPSHQVTQMGQEVILRCVPISNHLYFYWYRQILGQKVEFLVSFYNNEISEKSEIFDDQFSVERPDGSNFTLKIRSTKLEDSAMYFCASSPGQGLEEQYFGPGTRLTVT.